The TCR beta chain described here comes from a study of T cells after yellow fever vaccination. Study-level findings and limits: Highly abundant clonotypes carried over from the bulk population could end up in FACS-sorted repertoires as contaminants. At about 97% for CD4 and approximately 88% for CD8, most primary-vaccination clones showed up again after the booster.

V lost 4 bases and J lost 3, with 12 bases in between. The length of the CDR3 is 14 residues. Germline V gives CDR1 SGHDN, CDR2 FVKESK. One entry per CDR3 protein results from TCRdb running MiXCR on the 5' RACE reads. The sample yields approximately 120,000 distinct CDR3 sequences, under 8% seen once. This clonotype showed up many times. The antigen is unknown. The chain has TRBV14 and TRBJ1-1; unclear D gene. The receptor's source is a man younger than 35 who received the YFV17D yellow fever vaccine. The sample was CD4+ T cells sorted from PBMCs, taken about 10 days after the first yellow fever vaccination. The CDR3: CASSPLPRHTEAFF. The CDR3 coding sequence is TGTGCCAGCAGCCCACTTCCGCGGCACACTGAAGCTTTCTTT.